These 30 T cell receptor beta chains came from one sample sequenced in a study of blood T cell repertoires in COVID-19. Assay: immunoSEQ multiplex PCR; the TCRdb copy retains only in-frame clones and omits some. There are under 100,000 clones in the sample; roughly 80% occur only once, and 15% to 20% lies in the top ten. The material sequenced was peripheral blood. These receptors were collected from a man older than 75 with active or convalescent COVID-19.

The chain links TRBV28 to TRBJ1-2; D ambiguous. This CDR3 comprises 12 residues. Germline values: CDR1 MDHEN, CDR2 SYDVKM. Between the trimmed V and J ends, which lost 3 bases and 2 bases, there was a span of 4 bases. DNA for the CDR3: TGTGCCAGCAGTTTTAGAAACTATGGCTACACCTTC. Amino acid sequence: CASSFRNYGYTF.

This clone has a single count. The chain couples TRBV14 to TRBJ1-1; D unclear. Germline CDR1 reads SGHDN; CDR2 reads FVKESK. V lost 4 bases and J 5 bases, leaving 17 bases between the germline ends. This CDR3 has 15 amino acids. This CDR3 reads CASSPIAGLQTEAFF. CDR3 coding DNA: TGTGCCAGCAGCCCCATCGCGGGTTTGCAGACTGAAGCTTTCTTT.

The genes are TRBV28 and TRBJ1-2, with D unclear. Trimming removed 3 bases from V and 6 bases from J, with 5 bases in between. There are 11 residues in the CDR3. CDR1 MDHEN and CDR2 SYDVKM come from the germline V gene. CDR3 protein: CASSFVDGYTF. In DNA, the CDR3 is TGTGCCAGCAGTTTCGTCGATGGCTACACCTTC.

This clone showed up just a few times. The chain couples TRBV20-1 to TRBJ2-7, with D possibly being TRBD1 (6 bases). Trimming left V 3 bases short and J 4 bases short, with 16 bases between. From germline, CDR1 is DFQATT and CDR2 SNEGSKA (reference sequence). The CDR3 covers 14 residues. CDR3 residues: CSASGGGQPYEQYV. The CDR3 coding sequence is TGCAGTGCTAGTGGGGGTGGACAGCCATACGAGCAGTACGTC.

The V gene is TRBV19, the J gene TRBJ1-1; D is ambiguous. The CDR3 totals 13 residues. The germline V and J ends were trimmed by 3 bases and 2 bases, with 7 bases remaining between them. Germline V CDR1 and CDR2: LNHDA, SQIVND (reference sequence). The CDR3 loop is CASSININTEAFF. The CDR3 nucleotides read TGTGCCAGTAGTATTAACATAAACACTGAAGCTTTCTTT.

V and J are TRBV18 and TRBJ2-7, with 8 bases identical to TRBD2. From germline, CDR1 is KGHSH and CDR2 LQKENI. The CDR3 runs to 12 residues. V trimming: 3 bases; J trimming: 5 bases; junction bases outside the gene matches: 0. The CDR3 sequence: CASSPTSDEQYV. The CDR3 nucleotides read TGTGCCAGCTCACCGACTAGCGACGAGCAGTACGTC.

V gene TRBV30 combines with J gene TRBJ2-5; possibly TRBD2 for D (6 bases). The V end lost 3 bases, the J end lost 2 bases, and 13 bases lay between the germline ends. The CDR3 is 14 residues long. Looked up from germline, CDR1 is GTSNPN and CDR2 is SVGIG (reference sequence). The CDR3 loop is CAWSPIAEQETQYF. The CDR3 nucleotides read TGTGCCTGGAGCCCGATAGCGGAACAAGAGACCCAGTACTTC.

This clone was recorded once. V and J are TRBV2 and TRBJ1-5, with a tentative D call TRBD1 (5 bases). CDR3 length equals 15 residues. Trimming shortened V by 4 bases and J by 0 bases, and 10 bases separated the two germline ends. Germline V CDR1 and CDR2: SNHLY, FYNNEI. In nucleotides, the CDR3 is TGTGCCAGCAGTGCCCGACAGACTAGCAATCAGCCCCAGCATTTT. Encoded protein: CASSARQTSNQPQHF.

The chain carries TRBV5-5 and TRBJ1-4; D is unclear. CDR3 length: 15 residues. Between the trimmed V and J ends, which lost 3 bases and 4 bases, there was a span of 13 bases. The germline CDR1 and CDR2 sequences are SGHKS and YYEKEE (reference sequence). The CDR3 bases are TGTGCCAGCAGCTCCCCCCCGCTGAGTAATGAAAAACTGTTTTTT. Translation: CASSSPPLSNEKLFF.

J is TRBJ2-3 and V is TRBV7-8, with 7 bases lining up with TRBD1. This CDR3 is 16 amino acids long. The V gene end was trimmed by 5 bases and the J gene end by 6 bases; junction bases not matched to a gene: 14. Germline V gene data show CDR1 as SGHVS and CDR2 as FQNEAQ. The CDR3 DNA reads as TGTGCCAGCAGCCCCGTCCCGGGACAGAGAAAGGATACGCAGTATTTT. Encoded protein: CASSPVPGQRKDTQYF.

V usage is TRBV18 and J usage is TRBJ2-6, with a possible D match to TRBD1 (6 bases). The CDR3 contains 15 residues. Per germline, CDR1 KGHSH and CDR2 LQKENI. Trimming removed 6 bases from V and 4 bases from J, with 13 bases in between. CDR3 amino acids: CASSRTGTGANVLTF. CDR3 sequence (DNA): TGTGCCAGCTCGCGTACAGGGACCGGGGCCAACGTCCTGACTTTC.

The chain couples TRBV3-1 (or the pseudogene TRBV3-2) to TRBJ1-3; possible D gene TRBD1, 6 bases. CDR3 length: 18 amino acids. The V and J ends lost 4 bases and 0 bases respectively, with 19 bases between them. Germline V CDR1 and CDR2: LGHDT, YNNKEL (reference sequence). CDR3 region: CASSPQGRTGNSGNTIYF. The CDR3 region has the DNA TGTGCCAGCAGCCCTCAAGGTCGCACAGGGAACTCTGGAAACACCATATATTTT.

The CDR3 region has the DNA TGTGCCAGCAGGCTCCTCCGGGACAGTGAAGCTTTCTTT. Its translation is CASRLLRDSEAFF. The chain couples TRBV2 to TRBJ1-1; 7 bases line up with TRBD1. The germline gives CDR1 SNHLY, CDR2 FYNNEI. Trimming cost V 6 bases and J 7 bases; bases outside gene matches: 8. The CDR3 covers 13 residues. Full variable domain (remainder filled in from reference TRBV2 and TRBJ1-1): EPEVTQTPSHQVTQMGQEVILRCVPISNHLYFYWYRQILGQKVEFLVSFYNNEISEKSEIFDDQFSVERPDGSNFTLKIRSTKLEDSAMYFCASRLLRDSEAFFGQGTRLTVV.

The chain is built from TRBV2 and TRBJ1-1, with no clear D. Trimming removed 5 bases at V and 1 base at J, with 11 bases between. CDR3 length: 14 residues. Germline V gene data show CDR1 as SNHLY and CDR2 as FYNNEI. The CDR3 reads CASSSIYRNTEAFF. CDR3 in DNA: TGTGCCAGCAGTTCGATCTATAGGAACACTGAAGCTTTCTTT.

The V and J genes are TRBV3-1 (or the pseudogene TRBV3-2) and TRBJ1-4; D possibly corresponds to TRBD1 (5 bases). Germline-derived CDR1 and CDR2 are LGHDT and YNNKEL (reference sequence). Between the trimmed V and J ends, which lost 0 bases and 12 bases, there was a span of 17 bases. This CDR3 comprises 15 residues. This CDR3 reads CASSQEQVSGRELFF. CDR3 DNA sequence: TGTGCCAGCAGCCAAGAACAGGTATCGGGGAGGGAACTGTTTTTT.

Comment on this clone: Within the sample, other DNA sequences also encode this same CDR3. The rearrangement joins TRBV5-1 to TRBJ1-1; D not certain. This CDR3 contains 14 residues. The germline CDR1 and CDR2 sequences are SGHRS and YFSETQ. V lost 0 bases to trimming and J lost 1 base, with 7 bases between them. As DNA, the CDR3 is TGCGCCAGCAGCTTGGATGCAGGGAACACTGAAGCTTTCTTT. This codes for CASSLDAGNTEAFF.

This clone appeared a few times. The rearrangement links TRBV7-9 to TRBJ2-4, with D perhaps matching TRBD2 (5 bases). The germline V gene encodes CDR1 SEHNR and CDR2 FQNEAQ (reference sequence). V lost 1 base and J 0 bases, leaving 10 bases between the germline ends. The CDR3 is 16 residues long. The CDR3 nucleotides read TGTGCCAGCAGCTTAGATTTCGGGGTAGCCAAAAACATTCAGTACTTC. Its translation is CASSLDFGVAKNIQYF. The variable domain in full, with the rest retrieved from reference TRBV7-9 and TRBJ2-4, is DTGVSQNPRHKITKRGQNVTFRCDPISEHNRLYWYRQTLGQGPEFLTYFQNEAQLEKSRLLSDRFSAERPKGSFSTLEIQRTEQGDSAMYLCASSLDFGVAKNIQYFGAGTRLSVL.

The rearrangement links TRBV5-4 to TRBJ1-4, with D tentatively TRBD1 (5 bases). V lost 2 bases to trimming and J lost 8 bases, with 16 bases between them. Germline loops: CDR1 SGHNT, CDR2 YYREEE (reference sequence). This CDR3 is built from 15 residues. The CDR3 sequence is CASSLGQGLGEKLFF. As DNA, the CDR3 is TGTGCCAGCAGCTTAGGCCAGGGTTTGGGGGAAAAACTGTTTTTT.

This clone was seen more than once but under ten times. The genes are TRBV3-1 (or the pseudogene TRBV3-2) and TRBJ2-2; 9 nucleotides match TRBD1. Germline V gives CDR1 LGHDT, CDR2 YNNKEL (reference sequence). The CDR3 has 17 amino acids. Losses at the gene ends were 4 bases for V and 5 bases for J; bases not matched to a gene: 11. The CDR3 protein is CASSPRSTGGPTGELFF. The CDR3 DNA is TGTGCCAGCAGCCCCCGGTCCACAGGGGGCCCTACCGGGGAGCTGTTTTTT.

The chain carries TRBV18 and TRBJ2-2; no reliable D call. The V end was cut by 2 bases, the J end by 7 bases, with 11 bases between. This CDR3 region has 14 residues. CDR1 is KGHSH, CDR2 LQKENI, per germline. The CDR3 loop is CASSPSTTGGELFF. The CDR3 region has the DNA TGTGCCAGCTCACCATCTACCACGGGCGGGGAGCTGTTTTTT.

The chain is built from TRBV19 and TRBJ1-5; D may be TRBD1 (5 bases). Germline V gives CDR1 LNHDA, CDR2 SQIVND (reference sequence). This CDR3 comprises 15 residues. V shed 7 bases and J shed 0 bases, with 13 bases lying between them. CDR3 region: CASNVGGGSNQPQHF. The CDR3 DNA follows: TGTGCCAGTAACGTCGGGGGGGGTAGCAATCAGCCCCAGCATTTT.

The J gene is TRBJ2-2, the V gene TRBV10-1; 7 nucleotides line up with TRBD1. V lost 7 bases and J lost 8; bases outside the gene matches: 10. CDR1 and CDR2 from the germline V gene are WNHNN and SYGVQD (reference sequence). There are 14 residues in the CDR3. CDR3 protein: CASTYDRVTGELFF. The CDR3 nucleotides are TGCGCCAGCACCTATGACAGGGTAACGGGGGAGCTGTTTTTT.

The chain carries TRBV6-5 and TRBJ1-1; 9 bases fit TRBD1. This CDR3 is 14 amino acids long. Per germline, CDR1 MNHEY and CDR2 SVGAGI. V lost 8 bases to trimming and J lost 3 bases; unmatched junction nucleotides: 7. Here the CDR3 DNA reads TGTGCCAGCGGTAAACAGGGGGCGGACACTGAAGCTTTCTTT. Its translation: CASGKQGADTEAFF.

The chain recombines TRBV30 with TRBJ2-2, with D possibly being TRBD1 (5 bases). V was shortened by 0 bases and J by 7 bases, with 12 bases between the two germline ends. The germline CDR1 and CDR2 sequences are GTSNPN and SVGIG (reference sequence). The CDR3 contains 14 residues. As DNA, the CDR3 is TGTGCCTGGAGTGTACGTTCAGGGCTCGGGGAGCTGTTTTTT. Translated: CAWSVRSGLGELFF.

The chain uses TRBV6-5 and TRBJ1-6; D is ambiguous. V was clipped by 2 bases and J by 9 bases, with 8 bases between them. The CDR3 has 13 residues. CDR1 and CDR2 from the germline V gene are MNHEY and SVGAGI. In DNA form, the CDR3 reads TGTGCCAGCAGTTACGAAAGAGTTTCACCCCTCCACTTT. It translates to CASSYERVSPLHF.

The V call is TRBV20-1, the J call TRBJ2-7, with unresolved D. The CDR3 extends over 14 amino acids. CDR1 is DFQATT and CDR2 is SNEGSKA in the germline V gene (reference sequence). V lost 3 bases, J lost 0 bases, and 12 bases lay in between. CDR3 in amino acids: CSASSELSSYEQYV. CDR3 DNA sequence: TGCAGTGCTAGTTCCGAACTAAGCTCCTACGAGCAGTACGTC.

J is TRBJ1-2 and V is TRBV6-5, with 7 bases that match TRBD1. The J segment lost 0 bases and the V segment lost 8 bases, leaving 6 bases of the junction unmatched. There are 14 residues in the CDR3. Germline CDR1 is MNHEY and CDR2 is SVGAGI. The CDR3 sequence is CASLDRPSNYGYTF. The CDR3 bases are TGTGCCAGCCTGGACAGGCCCTCTAACTATGGCTACACCTTC.

V usage is TRBV29-1 and J usage is TRBJ2-5; D is possibly TRBD2 (5 bases). Germline CDR1 SQVTM, CDR2 ANQGSEA. CDR3 length: 17 residues. The CDR3 DNA follows: TGCAGACCCCTAGCAGCCGATCACAACCTCTATCAAGAGACCCAGTACTTC. Translation: CRPLAADHNLYQETQYF.

The chain recombines TRBV19 with TRBJ1-4; no clear D. CDR1 and CDR2 from the germline V gene are LNHDA and SQIVND (reference sequence). The V and J ends lost 6 bases and 7 bases respectively, with 15 bases between them. This CDR3 region has 14 residues. CDR3 amino acids: CASRGGPGGEKLFF. For the CDR3, the DNA is TGTGCCAGTAGGGGAGGGCCAGGCGGTGAAAAACTGTTTTTT.

This clone was seen a handful of times. Other nucleotide sequences from this sample produce the same CDR3. This chain uses TRBV7-2 with TRBJ1-5, with D possibly matching TRBD1 (6 bases). The V gene lost 1 base and the J gene lost 2 bases, with 15 bases spanning the gap. This CDR3 has 17 residues. Per the germline V gene, CDR1 is SGHTA and CDR2 is FQGNSA. CDR3 nucleotides: TGTGCCAGCAGCTTAGTACTAGGGGGGGCAGGCAATCAGCCCCAGCATTTT. Translated: CASSLVLGGAGNQPQHF.